The T cell receptor (beta chain) described here comes from a study of beta chain features in type 1 diabetes. CDR3 length: 13 amino acids. V was pared by 7 bases and J by 7 bases, with 5 bases of the junction left unmatched. Germline CDR1 is SNHLY and CDR2 is FYNNEI. The entirety of the isolated RNA underwent reverse transcription, so expressed TCRB transcripts were sequenced. TCRdb's table, derived via immunoSEQ multiplex PCR, lists solely in-frame clones and lacks some. In the table there are more than 350,000 clones, roughly 11% of which are singletons. This clonotype was obtained from a woman aged 18-35 years in good health. The chain joins TRBV2 to TRBJ2-2; 8 positions match TRBD1. The sequenced material came from naive CD4+ T cells from blood. CDR3 residues: CASTRQGIGELFF. The CDR3 nucleotides are TGTGCCAGCACCCGACAGGGGATCGGGGAGCTGTTTTTT. Together with reference TRBV2 and TRBJ2-2, the CDR3 gives the full variable domain: EPEVTQTPSHQVTQMGQEVILRCVPISNHLYFYWYRQILGQKVEFLVSFYNNEISEKSEIFDDQFSVERPDGSNFTLKIRSTKLEDSAMYFCASTRQGIGELFFGEGSRLTVL.